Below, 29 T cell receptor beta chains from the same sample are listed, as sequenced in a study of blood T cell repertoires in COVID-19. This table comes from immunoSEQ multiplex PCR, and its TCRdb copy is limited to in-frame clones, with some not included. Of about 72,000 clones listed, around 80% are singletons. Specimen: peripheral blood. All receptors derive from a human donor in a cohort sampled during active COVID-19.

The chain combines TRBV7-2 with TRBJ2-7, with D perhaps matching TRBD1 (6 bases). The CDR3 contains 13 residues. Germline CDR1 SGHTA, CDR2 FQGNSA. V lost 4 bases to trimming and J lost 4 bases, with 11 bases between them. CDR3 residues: CASSYLQGYEQYF. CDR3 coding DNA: TGTGCCAGCAGCTATTTACAGGGATACGAGCAGTACTTC.

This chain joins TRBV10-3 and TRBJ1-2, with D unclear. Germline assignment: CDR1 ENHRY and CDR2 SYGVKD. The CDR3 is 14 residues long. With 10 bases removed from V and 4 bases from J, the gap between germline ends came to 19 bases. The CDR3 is CATLNRNLSYGYTF. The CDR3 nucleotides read TGTGCCACCCTAAACCGAAACCTTAGCTATGGCTACACCTTC.

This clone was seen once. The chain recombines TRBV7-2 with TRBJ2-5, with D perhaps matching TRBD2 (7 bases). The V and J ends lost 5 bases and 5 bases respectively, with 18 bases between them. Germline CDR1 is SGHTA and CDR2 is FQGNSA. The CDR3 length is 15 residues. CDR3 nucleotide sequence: TGTGCCAGCAGCCTCACACGGGGGGCCCGGGAGACCCAGTACTTC. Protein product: CASSLTRGARETQYF.

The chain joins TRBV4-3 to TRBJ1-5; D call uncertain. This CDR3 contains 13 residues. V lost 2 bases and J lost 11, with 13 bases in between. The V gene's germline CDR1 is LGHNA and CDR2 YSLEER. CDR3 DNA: TGCGCCAGCAGCCAAAGGATCGGGTTTACCCAGCATTTT. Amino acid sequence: CASSQRIGFTQHF.

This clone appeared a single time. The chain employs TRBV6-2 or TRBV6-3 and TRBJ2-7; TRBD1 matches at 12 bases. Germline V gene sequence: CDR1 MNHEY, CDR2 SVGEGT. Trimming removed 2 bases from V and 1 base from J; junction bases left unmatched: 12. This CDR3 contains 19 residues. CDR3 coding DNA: TGTGCCAGCAGTTACCGCGGGACAGGGGGCCTAAGCTTGTCCTACGAGCAGTACTTC. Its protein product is CASSYRGTGGLSLSYEQYF.

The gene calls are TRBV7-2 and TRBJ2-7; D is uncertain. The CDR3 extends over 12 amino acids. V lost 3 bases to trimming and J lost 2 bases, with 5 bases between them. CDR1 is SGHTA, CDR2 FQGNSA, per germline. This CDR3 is CASSFPTYEQYF. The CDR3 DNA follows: TGTGCCAGCAGCTTCCCCACCTACGAGCAGTACTTC.

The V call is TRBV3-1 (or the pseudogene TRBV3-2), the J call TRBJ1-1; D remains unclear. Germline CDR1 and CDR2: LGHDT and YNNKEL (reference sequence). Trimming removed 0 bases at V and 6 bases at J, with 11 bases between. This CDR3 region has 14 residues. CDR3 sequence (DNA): TGTGCCAGCAGCCAAGAGTCTGACTGGGCTGAAGCTTTCTTT. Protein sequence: CASSQESDWAEAFF.

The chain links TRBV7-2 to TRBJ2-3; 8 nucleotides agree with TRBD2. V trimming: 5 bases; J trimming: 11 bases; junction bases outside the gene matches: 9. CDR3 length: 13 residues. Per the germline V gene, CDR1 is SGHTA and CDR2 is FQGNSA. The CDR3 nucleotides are TGTGCCAGCAGCCAGCCTTCTGCGGGGGGGCAGTATTTT. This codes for CASSQPSAGGQYF.

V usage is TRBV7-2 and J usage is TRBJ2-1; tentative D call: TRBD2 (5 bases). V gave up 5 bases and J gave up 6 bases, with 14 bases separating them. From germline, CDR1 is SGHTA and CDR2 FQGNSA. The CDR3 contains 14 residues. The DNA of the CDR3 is TGTGCCAGCAGCCCTCCCATAGCGACCAATGAGCAGTTCTTC. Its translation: CASSPPIATNEQFF.

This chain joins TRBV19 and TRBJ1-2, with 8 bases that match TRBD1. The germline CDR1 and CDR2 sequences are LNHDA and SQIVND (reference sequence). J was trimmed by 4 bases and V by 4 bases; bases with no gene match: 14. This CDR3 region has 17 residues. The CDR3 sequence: CASSSQTAGGEPYGYTF. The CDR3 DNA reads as TGTGCCAGTAGTAGTCAGACCGCAGGGGGCGAGCCCTATGGCTACACCTTC.

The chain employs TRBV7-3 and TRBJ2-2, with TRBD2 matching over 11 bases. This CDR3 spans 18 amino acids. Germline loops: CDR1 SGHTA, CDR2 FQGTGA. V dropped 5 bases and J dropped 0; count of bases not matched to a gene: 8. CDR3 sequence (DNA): TGTGCCAGCAGCCGCTACGTAGCGGGGGGGACGAACACCGGGGAGCTGTTTTTT. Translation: CASSRYVAGGTNTGELFF.

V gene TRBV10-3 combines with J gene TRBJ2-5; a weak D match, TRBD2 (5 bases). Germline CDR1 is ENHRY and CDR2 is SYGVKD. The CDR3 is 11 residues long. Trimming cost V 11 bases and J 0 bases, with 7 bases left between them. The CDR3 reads CAAGNQETQYF. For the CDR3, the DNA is TGTGCCGCCGGGAACCAAGAGACCCAGTACTTC.

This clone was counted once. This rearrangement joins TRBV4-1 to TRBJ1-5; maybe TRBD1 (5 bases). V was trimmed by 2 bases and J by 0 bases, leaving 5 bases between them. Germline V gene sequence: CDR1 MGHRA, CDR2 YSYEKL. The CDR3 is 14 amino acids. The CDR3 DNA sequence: TGCGCCAGCAGCCAACAGGGTAGCAATCAGCCCCAGCATTTT. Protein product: CASSQQGSNQPQHF.

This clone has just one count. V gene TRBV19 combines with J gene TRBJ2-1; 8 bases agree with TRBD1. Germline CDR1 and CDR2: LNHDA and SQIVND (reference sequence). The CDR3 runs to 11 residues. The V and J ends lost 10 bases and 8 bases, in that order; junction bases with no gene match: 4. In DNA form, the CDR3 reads TGTGCCATCGGACAGGGCCATGAGCAGTTCTTC. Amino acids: CAIGQGHEQFF.

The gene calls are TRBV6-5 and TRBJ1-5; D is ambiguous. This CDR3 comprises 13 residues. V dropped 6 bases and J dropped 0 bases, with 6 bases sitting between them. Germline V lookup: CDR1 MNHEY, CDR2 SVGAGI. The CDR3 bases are TGTGCCAGCAGGGGAGATAGCAATCAGCCCCAGCATTTT. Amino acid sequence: CASRGDSNQPQHF.

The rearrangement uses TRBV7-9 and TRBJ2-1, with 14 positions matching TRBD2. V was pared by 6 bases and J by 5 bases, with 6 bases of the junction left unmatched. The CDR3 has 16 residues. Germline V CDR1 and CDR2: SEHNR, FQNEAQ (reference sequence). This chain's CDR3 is CASRLSGLAGDNEQFF. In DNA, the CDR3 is TGTGCCAGCAGGCTTTCGGGACTAGCGGGGGACAATGAGCAGTTCTTC.

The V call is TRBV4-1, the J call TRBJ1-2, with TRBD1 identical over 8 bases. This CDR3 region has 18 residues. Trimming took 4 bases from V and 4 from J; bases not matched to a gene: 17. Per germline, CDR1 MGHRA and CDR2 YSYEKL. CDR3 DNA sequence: TGCGCCAGCAGCCCACTAACATCCCCGGGACAGGCGACCTATGGCTACACCTTC. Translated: CASSPLTSPGQATYGYTF.

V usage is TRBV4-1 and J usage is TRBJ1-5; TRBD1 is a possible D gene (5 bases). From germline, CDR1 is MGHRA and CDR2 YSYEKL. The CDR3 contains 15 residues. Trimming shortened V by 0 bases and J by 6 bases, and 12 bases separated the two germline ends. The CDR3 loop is CASSQDRGESQPQHF. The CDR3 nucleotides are TGCGCCAGCAGCCAAGATCGGGGGGAAAGTCAGCCCCAGCATTTT.

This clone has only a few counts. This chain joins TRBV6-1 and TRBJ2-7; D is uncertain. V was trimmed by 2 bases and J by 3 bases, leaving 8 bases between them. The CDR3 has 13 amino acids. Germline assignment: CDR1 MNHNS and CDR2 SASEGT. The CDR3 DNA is TGTGCCAGCAGTGAACGACACCTCTACGAGCAGTACTTC. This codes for CASSERHLYEQYF.

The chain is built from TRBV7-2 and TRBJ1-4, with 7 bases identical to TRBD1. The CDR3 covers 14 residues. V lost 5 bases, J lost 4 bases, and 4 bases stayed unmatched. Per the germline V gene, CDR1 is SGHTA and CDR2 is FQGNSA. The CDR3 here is CASSRDSRNEKLFF. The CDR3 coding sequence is TGTGCCAGCAGCAGGGACAGCCGTAATGAAAAACTGTTTTTT.

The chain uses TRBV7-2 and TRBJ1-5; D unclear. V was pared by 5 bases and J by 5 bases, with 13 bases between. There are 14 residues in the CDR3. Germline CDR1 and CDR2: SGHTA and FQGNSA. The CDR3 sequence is CASSRSVGDQPQHF. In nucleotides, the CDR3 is TGTGCCAGCAGCCGCTCCGTGGGAGATCAGCCCCAGCATTTT.

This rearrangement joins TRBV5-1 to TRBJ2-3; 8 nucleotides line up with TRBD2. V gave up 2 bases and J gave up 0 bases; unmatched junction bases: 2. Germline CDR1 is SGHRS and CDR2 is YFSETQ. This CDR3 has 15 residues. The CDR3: CASSLTSGSTDTQYF. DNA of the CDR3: TGCGCCAGCAGCTTAACTAGCGGAAGCACAGATACGCAGTATTTT.

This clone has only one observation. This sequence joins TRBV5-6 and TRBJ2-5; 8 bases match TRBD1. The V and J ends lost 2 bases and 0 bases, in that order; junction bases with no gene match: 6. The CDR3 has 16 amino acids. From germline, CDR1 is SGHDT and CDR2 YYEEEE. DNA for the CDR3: TGTGCCAGCAGCTTTTCTACAGGGGGGAACCAAGAGACCCAGTACTTC. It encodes CASSFSTGGNQETQYF. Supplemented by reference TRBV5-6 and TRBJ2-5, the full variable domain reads DAGVTQSPTHLIKTRGQQVTLRCSPKSGHDTVSWYQQALGQGPQFIFQYYEEEERQRGNFPDRFSGHQFPNYSSELNVNALLLGDSALYLCASSFSTGGNQETQYFGPGTRLLVL.

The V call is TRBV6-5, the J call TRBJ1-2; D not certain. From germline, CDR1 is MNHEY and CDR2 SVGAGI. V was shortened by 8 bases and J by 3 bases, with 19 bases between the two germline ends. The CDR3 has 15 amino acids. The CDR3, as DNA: TGTGCCAGCGGGTTGGAAACCGGGGTCGACTATGGCTACACCTTC. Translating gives CASGLETGVDYGYTF.

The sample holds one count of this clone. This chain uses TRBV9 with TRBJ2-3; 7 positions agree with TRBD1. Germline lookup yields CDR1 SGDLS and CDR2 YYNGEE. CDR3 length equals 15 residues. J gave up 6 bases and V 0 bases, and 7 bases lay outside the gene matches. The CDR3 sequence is CASSVGDSDDDTQYF. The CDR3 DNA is TGTGCCAGCAGCGTAGGGGACAGTGACGACGATACGCAGTATTTT. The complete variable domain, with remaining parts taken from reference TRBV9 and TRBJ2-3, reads DSGVTQTPKHLITATGQRVTLRCSPRSGDLSVYWYQQSLDQGLQFLIQYYNGEERAKGNILERFSAQQFPDLHSELNLSSLELGDSALYFCASSVGDSDDDTQYFGPGTRLTVL.

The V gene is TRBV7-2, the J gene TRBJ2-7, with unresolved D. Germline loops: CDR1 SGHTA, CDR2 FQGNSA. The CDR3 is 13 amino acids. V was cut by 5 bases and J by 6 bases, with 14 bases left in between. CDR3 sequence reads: CASSGYSSSEQYF. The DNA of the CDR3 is TGTGCCAGCAGCGGCTACAGTTCCAGCGAGCAGTACTTC.

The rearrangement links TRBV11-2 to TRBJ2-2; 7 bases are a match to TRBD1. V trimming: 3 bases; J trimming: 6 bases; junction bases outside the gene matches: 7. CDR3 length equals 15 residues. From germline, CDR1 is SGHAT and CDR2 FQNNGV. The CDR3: CASSFGLDRAGELFF. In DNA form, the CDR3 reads TGTGCCAGCAGCTTCGGACTTGACAGGGCCGGGGAGCTGTTTTTT.

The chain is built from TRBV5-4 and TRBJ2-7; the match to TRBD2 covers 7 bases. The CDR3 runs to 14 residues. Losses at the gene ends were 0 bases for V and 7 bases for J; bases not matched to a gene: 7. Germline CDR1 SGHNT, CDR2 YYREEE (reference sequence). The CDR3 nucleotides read TGTGCCAGCAGCTTGGGACTAGCAGGTGAGGAGCAGTACTTC. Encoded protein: CASSLGLAGEEQYF.

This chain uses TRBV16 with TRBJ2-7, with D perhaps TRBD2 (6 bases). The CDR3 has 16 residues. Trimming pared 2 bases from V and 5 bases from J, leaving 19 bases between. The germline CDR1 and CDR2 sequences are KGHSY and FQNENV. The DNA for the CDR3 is TGTGCCAGCAGCCAACATAGACTAGATCGACAAGACGAGCAGTACTTC. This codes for CASSQHRLDRQDEQYF.